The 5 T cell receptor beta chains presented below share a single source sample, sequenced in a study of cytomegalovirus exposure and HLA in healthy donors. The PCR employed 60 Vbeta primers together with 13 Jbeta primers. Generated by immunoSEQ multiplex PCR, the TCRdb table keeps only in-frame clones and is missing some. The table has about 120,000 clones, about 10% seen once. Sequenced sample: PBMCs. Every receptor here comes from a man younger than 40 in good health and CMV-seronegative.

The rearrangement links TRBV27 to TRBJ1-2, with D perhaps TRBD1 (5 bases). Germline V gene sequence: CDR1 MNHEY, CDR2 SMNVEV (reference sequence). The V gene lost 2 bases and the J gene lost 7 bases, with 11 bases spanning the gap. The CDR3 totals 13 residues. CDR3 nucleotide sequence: TGTGCCAGCAGTTTAACAGGTTCTGGTGGCTACACCTTC. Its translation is CASSLTGSGGYTF.

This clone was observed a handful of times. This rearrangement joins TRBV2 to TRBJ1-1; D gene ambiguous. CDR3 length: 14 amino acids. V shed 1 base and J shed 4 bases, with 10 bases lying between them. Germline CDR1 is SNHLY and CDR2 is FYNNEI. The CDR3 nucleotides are TGTGCCAGCAGTGAAGAGGAGGGATTCACTGAAGCTTTCTTT. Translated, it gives CASSEEEGFTEAFF.

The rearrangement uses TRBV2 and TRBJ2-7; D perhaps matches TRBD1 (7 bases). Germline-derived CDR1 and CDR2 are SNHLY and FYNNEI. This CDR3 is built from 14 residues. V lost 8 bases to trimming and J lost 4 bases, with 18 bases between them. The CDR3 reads CASWRGQSIYEQYF. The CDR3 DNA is TGTGCCAGCTGGAGGGGGCAGTCCATATACGAGCAGTACTTC.

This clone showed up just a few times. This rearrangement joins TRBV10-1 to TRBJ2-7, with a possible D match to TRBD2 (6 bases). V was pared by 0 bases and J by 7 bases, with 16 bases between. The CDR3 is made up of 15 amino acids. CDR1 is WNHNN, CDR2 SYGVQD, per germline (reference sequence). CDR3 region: CASSESGTPLEEQYF. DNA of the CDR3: TGCGCCAGCAGTGAGTCGGGGACTCCTTTGGAAGAGCAGTACTTC.

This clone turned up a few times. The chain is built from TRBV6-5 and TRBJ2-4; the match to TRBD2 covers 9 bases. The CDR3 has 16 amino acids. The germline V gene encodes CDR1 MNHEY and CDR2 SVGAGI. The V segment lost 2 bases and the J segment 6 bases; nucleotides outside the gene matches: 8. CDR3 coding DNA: TGTGCCAGCAGTTACGCGGCGGGGGGGCCGGTAAACATTCAGTACTTC. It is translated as CASSYAAGGPVNIQYF.